These 17 T cell receptor beta chains were all obtained from the same sample, sequenced in a study of blood T cells in healthy people across ages (dated by TCRdb to 2015 to 2017). Library construction relied on 5' RACE. The listed sequencing device is Illumina HiSeq 2500. A second about 7 to 11 cycle PCR used a sample-barcoded 5' primer and a J-beta primer mix. The raw public reads went through TCRdb reprocessing: fastp at Q25, MiXCR clone calling, in-frame beta chains kept. Each CDR3 protein gets just one entry, which takes the most common genes and DNA from the rows behind it. The sample table records around 750,000 distinct CDR3 sequences; roughly 53% of these occur just once. Jointly, the top ten make up around 40% of the sample. Sequenced: blood. Every receptor here comes from a man older than 75 in good health.

The rearrangement joins TRBV10-3 to TRBJ1-5, with D tentatively TRBD1 (5 bases). Per the germline V gene, CDR1 is ENHRY and CDR2 is SYGVKD. With 2 bases removed from V and 1 base from J, the gap between germline ends came to 9 bases. The CDR3 runs to 15 residues. CDR3 amino acids: CAISETDRSNQPQHF. CDR3 nucleotides: TGTGCCATCAGTGAGACTGACAGAAGCAATCAGCCCCAGCATTTT.

This clonotype was picked up a small number of times. The rearrangement uses TRBV20-1 and TRBJ2-1; D is undetermined. The CDR3 runs to 15 residues. Trimming removed 1 base at V and 8 bases at J, with 18 bases between. The V gene's germline CDR1 is DFQATT and CDR2 SNEGSKA (reference sequence). The CDR3 region has the DNA TGCAGTGCTAGAGTCGGCCCTCCCAAAGTCGATGAGCAGTTCTTC. This translates into CSARVGPPKVDEQFF.

V is TRBV24-1 and J is TRBJ2-3; 8 bases map to TRBD2. The CDR3 runs 15 residues. V trimming: 8 bases; J trimming: 14 bases; junction bases outside the gene matches: 20. CDR1 is KGHDR and CDR2 is SFDVKD in the germline V gene. CDR3 in amino acids: CATKSGGDSHLYAYF. The CDR3 DNA sequence: TGTGCCACCAAGTCCGGGGGGGATAGTCACTTATACGCGTATTTT.

The sample holds one count of this clonotype. V usage is TRBV28 and J usage is TRBJ2-5; maybe TRBD1 (5 bases). CDR1 MDHEN and CDR2 SYDVKM come from the germline V gene. Trimming stripped 1 base from V and 11 bases from J, with 23 bases between. The CDR3 extends over 16 amino acids. CDR3 amino acids: CASSLFGQGDGDEQYF. In DNA form, the CDR3 reads TGTGCCAGCAGTTTATTTGGGCAGGGTGATGGCGATGAGCAGTACTTC.

This clonotype was detected many times. V and J are TRBV29-1 and TRBJ2-5, with TRBD2 as a possible D gene (7 bases). The germline V and J ends were trimmed by 3 bases and 13 bases, with 15 bases remaining between them. The CDR3 loop spans 11 amino acids. Germline assignment: CDR1 SQVTM and CDR2 ANQGSEA. Here the CDR3 reads CSVEGGAALYF. The CDR3, as DNA: TGCAGCGTTGAGGGGGGGGCAGCACTGTACTTC.

This clonotype came up many times. The chain combines TRBV7-2 with TRBJ2-7; 14 positions agree with TRBD2. The CDR3 has 17 amino acids. After removal of 5 bases from V and 6 bases from J, the junction contained 12 bases not matched to a gene. CDR1 is SGHTA, CDR2 FQGNSA, per germline. The DNA of the CDR3 is TGTGCCAGCAGCACTCCCACCGGGACTAGCGGGAGTAGCGAGCAGTACTTC. Translation: CASSTPTGTSGSSEQYF.

This rearrangement joins TRBV2 to TRBJ2-7; D possibly corresponds to TRBD1 (8 bases). The CDR3 runs 14 residues. The ends were cut back, 9 bases at V and 0 bases at J, with 15 bases in the middle. Germline values: CDR1 SNHLY, CDR2 FYNNEI. This CDR3 is CARSDREGSYEQYF. CDR3 nucleotides: TGTGCCAGATCGGACAGGGAGGGCTCCTACGAGCAGTACTTC.

V and J are TRBV9 and TRBJ2-7; D possibly corresponds to TRBD1 (6 bases). The germline V and J ends were trimmed by 4 bases and 0 bases, with 11 bases remaining between them. Germline V lookup: CDR1 SGDLS, CDR2 YYNGEE. The CDR3 is made up of 14 amino acids. CDR3 in amino acids: CASSPRTASYEQYF. Written as DNA, the CDR3 is TGTGCCAGCAGCCCCCGGACAGCCTCCTACGAGCAGTACTTC.

V and J are TRBV10-3 and TRBJ2-1, with TRBD2 matching over 7 bases. CDR3 size: 15 residues. Germline CDR1 reads ENHRY; CDR2 reads SYGVKD. V was clipped by 6 bases and J by 2 bases; unmatched bases: 7. In DNA form, the CDR3 reads TGTGCCATCAGCGCGGGACTACCCACCTACAATGAGCAGTTCTTC. This codes for CAISAGLPTYNEQFF.

The chain is built from TRBV25-1 and TRBJ2-3, with TRBD2 matching over 8 bases. Unmatched junction bases numbered 14, after V lost 6 bases and J lost 6 bases. This CDR3 contains 16 residues. The germline V gene encodes CDR1 MGHDK and CDR2 SYGVNS. In DNA form, the CDR3 reads TGTGCCAGCAGCCCCCCGGTAATAGCGGGACGGGATACGCAGTATTTT. This codes for CASSPPVIAGRDTQYF.

As regards this clonotype: A junction boundary mismatches the germline segment, possibly from a read error. J is TRBJ2-6 and V is TRBV25-1; no clear D. Germline CDR1 reads MGHDK; CDR2 reads SYGVNS. The CDR3 totals 14 residues. The DNA of the CDR3 is TGTGCCGGCAGTGAAGGGTCTGGGGCCAACGTCCTGACTTTC. Protein sequence: CAGSEGSGANVLTF.

The V and J genes are TRBV3-1 and TRBJ1-1; D gene unclear. Trimming cost V 0 bases and J 5 bases, with 10 bases left between them. This CDR3 is 14 amino acids long. CDR1 LGHDT and CDR2 YNNKEL come from the germline V gene (reference sequence). The CDR3 reads CASSQESPRTEAFF. The CDR3 region has the DNA TGTGCCAGCAGCCAAGAAAGCCCGCGGACTGAAGCTTTCTTT.

This chain uses TRBV12-3 or TRBV12-4 with TRBJ1-2; no definite D call. V was trimmed by 7 bases and J by 2 bases, leaving 11 bases between them. The CDR3 is 13 residues long. The CDR3 region is CASTGGRNYGYTF. In nucleotides, the CDR3 is TGTGCCAGCACCGGCGGACGAAACTATGGCTACACCTTC.

The chain uses TRBV4-3 and TRBJ1-1; TRBD1 might be the D (5 bases). Deletions cut 3 bases from V and 3 bases from J, with 8 bases between. Germline loops: CDR1 LGHNA, CDR2 YSLEER. This CDR3 region has 13 residues. The CDR3 bases are TGCGCCAGCAGCCAGACGGGGGACACTGAAGCTTTCTTT. Protein product: CASSQTGDTEAFF.

There are a few counts of this clonotype. The junction does not match germline at one end; this may be a read error. This chain links TRBV10-3 with TRBJ2-5, with 10 bases identical to TRBD2. Germline V gene data show CDR1 as ENHRY and CDR2 as SYGVKD. The CDR3 is made up of 14 amino acids. CDR3 loop: CAIRSGRAEETRYF. The CDR3 nucleotides are TGTGCCATCAGGAGCGGGAGGGCCGAAGAGACCCGGTACTTC.

This clonotype was observed a few times. The V gene is TRBV5-1, the J gene TRBJ2-1; 7 nucleotides align to TRBD1. This CDR3 comprises 16 residues. Germline trimming cut 0 bases from V and 0 bases from J; bases unmatched to any gene: 3. Looked up from germline, CDR1 is SGHRS and CDR2 is YFSETQ. The CDR3 nucleotides are TGCGCCAGCAGCTTGGACAGGGGAAGCTCCTACAATGAGCAGTTCTTC. Translated, it gives CASSLDRGSSYNEQFF.

The chain uses TRBV5-1 and TRBJ2-5; D may be TRBD2 (5 bases). The CDR3 totals 15 residues. The V gene's germline CDR1 is SGHRS and CDR2 YFSETQ. The V gene lost 2 bases and the J gene lost 1 base, with 12 bases spanning the gap. CDR3 residues: CASSLSTRGQETQYF. The CDR3 bases are TGCGCCAGCAGCTTATCGACACGGGGCCAAGAGACCCAGTACTTC.